The 2 T cell receptor beta chains in this list originate from one sample, sequenced in a study of post-analysis software for immune sequencing data. Unique molecular identifiers were built into the TCR beta cDNA libraries. One entry per CDR3 protein results from TCRdb running MiXCR on the PCR reads. The table has approximately 770,000 distinct CDR3 sequences, more than 45% seen once; the top ten hold roughly 4.9%. Study-wide results and caveats: Patients used a handful of TRBV segments, including TRBV5-6, TRBV5-1 and TRBV20-1, more often than controls.

What these receptors recognize is not known. The sample comprised blood. The origin of the receptors is a girl between 5 and 17 years old with multiple sclerosis.

The CDR3 DNA reads TGCGCCAGCCGACAGGGGCTCGGGGAAGAGACCCAGTACTTC. The encoded protein is CASRQGLGEETQYF. This chain connects TRBV5-1 to TRBJ2-5; 8 nucleotides agree with TRBD1. The germline V gene has CDR1 SGHRS and CDR2 YFSETQ. V gave up 7 bases and J gave up 3 bases; unmatched junction bases: 8. This CDR3 contains 14 residues.

The chain is built from TRBV20-1 and TRBJ2-1, with 7 bases that match TRBD2. V was pared by 3 bases and J by 2 bases, with 13 bases of the junction left unmatched. The CDR3 spans 17 residues. Germline values: CDR1 DFQATT, CDR2 SNEGSKA (reference sequence). The CDR3 spells CSASHPLKREPYNEQFF. The CDR3 bases are TGCAGTGCTAGTCACCCGTTAAAGCGGGAACCCTACAATGAGCAGTTCTTC.